This TCR beta chain was profiled in a study of blood T cells in healthy people across ages. Sample-barcoded 5' priming and a J-beta primer mix drove a second PCR of about 6 to 12 cycles. TCRdb recomputed calls from the 5' RACE reads with MiXCR, one row per CDR3 protein. The sample consists of approximately 800,000 distinct CDR3 sequences, around a quarter of them appearing once. CDR1 is SGHRS and CDR2 is YFSETQ in the germline V gene. The CDR3 is 15 amino acids. These records were also assigned to another study, of T cells of mothers and their children. This second study notes: From each mother came over 8.5 million TCR beta CDR3 reads, and from each child came 3 million to 3.5 million.

Sequenced: blood. The chain uses TRBV5-1 and TRBJ2-5; weak D call: TRBD2 (6 bases). The J call may be in error: the DNA end matches TRBJ2-1 better. This TCR came from a boy aged 5-17 years in good health. CDR3 sequence (DNA): TGCGCCAGCAGCTGGGGACTGCTTCCCGTCAGTGAGCAGTTCTTC. Translating it yields CASSWGLLPVSEQFF.